This TCR beta chain was captured in a study of cytotoxic CD8 clonotypes in ibrutinib-treated CLL. Study context: Samples had a mean of roughly 230,000 productive templates and roughly 90,000 productive rearrangements. Study-level findings and limits: Baseline clonality exceeded age-matched healthy donors and tracked circulating CD8+ T-cell counts. Treatment saw public clonotypes, which were uncommon, either contract or stay stable.

The V gene's germline CDR1 is MNHEY and CDR2 SMNVEV (reference sequence). The CDR3 is 14 residues long. V lost 5 bases and J 0 bases, leaving 10 bases between the germline ends. Investigators sourced around 1.8 micrograms of genomic DNA from cryopreserved PBMCs for TCR beta libraries. The table lists this clone with a few counts. Its antigen is not identified. Only in-frame clones appear in the TCRdb table, and some are missing; sequencing was by immunoSEQ multiplex PCR. The table records more than 140,000 clones, 60% to 85% of them present only once. This receptor was identified in a human donor with chronic lymphocytic leukemia. Sequencing used PBMCs, obtained after 12 months of ibrutinib treatment. The chain joins TRBV27 to TRBJ1-1; maybe TRBD1 (5 bases). CDR3 DNA sequence: TGTGCCAGCAGTAAGGGACTCCTGAACACTGAAGCTTTCTTT. As protein: CASSKGLLNTEAFF.